These 28 T cell receptor beta chains share one sample of origin, sequenced in a study of cytomegalovirus exposure and HLA in healthy donors. Vbeta (60) and Jbeta (13) primers were used in the PCR. Data came from immunoSEQ multiplex PCR; TCRdb stores just in-frame clones and leaves some out. Here the sample spans about 160,000 clones, roughly 82% being singletons. The sequenced sample consisted of PBMCs. The receptors originated from a man aged 45-65 years in good health and CMV-seropositive.

The chain joins TRBV29-1 to TRBJ1-3, with D possibly TRBD1 on 5 matching bases. Trimming pared 7 bases from V and 4 bases from J, leaving 11 bases between. CDR1 and CDR2 (germline): SQVTM, ANQGSEA. The CDR3 totals 12 residues. CDR3 loop: CSGKGEGNTIYF. CDR3 nucleotides: TGCAGCGGAAAAGGGGAAGGAAACACCATATATTTT.

This chain uses TRBV15 with TRBJ2-1, with D unclear. This CDR3 has 14 amino acids. V lost 1 base and J 8 bases, leaving 12 bases between the germline ends. CDR1 and CDR2 from the germline V gene are LNHNV and YYDKDF (reference sequence). CDR3 region: CATSRVLAADEQFF. The CDR3 coding sequence is TGTGCCACCAGCAGAGTATTGGCTGCGGATGAGCAGTTCTTC.

This clone was picked up a small number of times. The rearrangement links TRBV19 to TRBJ2-1; 10 nucleotides agree with TRBD1. CDR1 LNHDA and CDR2 SQIVND come from the germline V gene (reference sequence). The CDR3 contains 14 residues. The ends lost 5 bases at V and 5 bases at J; junction bases unmatched: 3. This chain's CDR3 is CASSFGTGDNEQFF. CDR3 in DNA: TGTGCCAGTAGTTTTGGGACAGGGGACAATGAGCAGTTCTTC.

This rearrangement joins TRBV19 to TRBJ2-7, with TRBD1 as a possible D gene (6 bases). The germline V gene encodes CDR1 LNHDA and CDR2 SQIVND (reference sequence). Trimming took off 4 bases at V and 0 bases at J, with 10 bases between the two ends. The CDR3 is 14 amino acids. DNA of the CDR3: TGTGCCAGTAGTACGACAGGTAGCTCCTACGAGCAGTACGTC. The encoded protein is CASSTTGSSYEQYV.

V and J are TRBV27 and TRBJ2-3; 7 nucleotides match TRBD1. Trimming removed 1 base from V and 7 bases from J; junction bases left unmatched: 5. Germline V CDR1 and CDR2: MNHEY, SMNVEV (reference sequence). The CDR3 has 14 residues. For the CDR3, the DNA is TGTGCCAGCAGTTTATTAGGACAGGCAAATACGCAGTATTTT. This sequence encodes CASSLLGQANTQYF.

About this clone itself: Other DNA sequences of this sample code for an identical CDR3. This chain connects TRBV5-6 to TRBJ1-5; 9 bases map to TRBD1. The CDR3 runs to 15 residues. The J segment lost 1 base and the V segment lost 4 bases, leaving 3 bases of the junction unmatched. CDR1 is SGHDT, CDR2 YYEEEE, per germline. The CDR3 here is CASSLGQGSNQPQHF. The CDR3, as DNA: TGTGCCAGCAGCCTCGGACAGGGGAGCAATCAGCCCCAGCATTTT.

The rearrangement joins TRBV19 to TRBJ1-2; a possible D gene is TRBD1 (5 bases). Trimming removed 1 base at V and 7 bases at J, with 13 bases between. The CDR3 consists of 14 residues. Germline V gene sequence: CDR1 LNHDA, CDR2 SQIVND (reference sequence). CDR3 sequence reads: CASSIVPGGGGYTF. The CDR3 DNA sequence: TGTGCCAGTAGTATAGTTCCCGGGGGAGGTGGCTACACCTTC.

A few counts support this clone. The CDR3: CASTATGSSYEQYF. The CDR3 nucleotides read TGTGCCAGCACCGCGACAGGGAGCTCCTACGAGCAGTACTTC. The chain links TRBV6-1 to TRBJ2-7; 7 bases fit TRBD1. Germline V gene lookup returns CDR1 MNHNS and CDR2 SASEGT. The ends lost 7 bases at V and 0 bases at J; junction bases unmatched: 6. The CDR3 contains 14 residues.

The rearrangement uses TRBV6-6 and TRBJ2-3, with 7 bases identical to TRBD1. Germline lookup yields CDR1 MNHNY and CDR2 SVGAGI (reference sequence). There are 14 residues in the CDR3. V was clipped by 10 bases and J by 4 bases; unmatched bases: 11. CDR3 DNA sequence: TGTGCCACCTACCATAGACAGGGATCAGATACGCAGTATTTT. Amino acid sequence: CATYHRQGSDTQYF.

The chain has TRBV27 and TRBJ2-2; TRBD1 matches at 8 bases. Germline CDR1 reads MNHEY; CDR2 reads SMNVEV (reference sequence). With V trimmed by 6 bases and J by 1 base, 7 bases remained unmatched. The CDR3 extends over 16 amino acids. This CDR3 reads CASRLRTGLNTGELFF. The CDR3 bases are TGTGCCAGCAGGCTGAGGACAGGGCTGAACACCGGGGAGCTGTTTTTT.

J is TRBJ2-2 and V is TRBV7-9; D unresolved. The CDR3 consists of 12 residues. Germline V gives CDR1 SEHNR, CDR2 FQNEAQ (reference sequence). V lost 11 bases to trimming and J lost 7 bases, with 14 bases between them. The CDR3 protein is CAGATPDGELFF. In DNA, the CDR3 is TGTGCCGGAGCTACCCCCGACGGGGAGCTGTTTTTT. Together with reference TRBV7-9 and TRBJ2-2, the CDR3 gives the full variable domain: DTGVSQNPRHKITKRGQNVTFRCDPISEHNRLYWYRQTLGQGPEFLTYFQNEAQLEKSRLLSDRFSAERPKGSFSTLEIQRTEQGDSAMYLCAGATPDGELFFGEGSRLTVL.

This clone appeared once. The V call is TRBV30, the J call TRBJ1-5, with D perhaps TRBD1 (5 bases). Per germline, CDR1 GTSNPN and CDR2 SVGIG (reference sequence). The CDR3 has 11 amino acids. V lost 7 bases, J lost 5 bases, and 9 bases lay in between. The CDR3 is CAFGGDQPQHF. Written as DNA, the CDR3 is TGTGCCTTCGGAGGGGATCAGCCCCAGCATTTT.

The chain couples TRBV2 to TRBJ1-6, with TRBD1 matching 8 bases. J was trimmed by 9 bases and V by 5 bases; bases with no gene match: 12. Germline V gene sequence: CDR1 SNHLY, CDR2 FYNNEI. This CDR3 has 16 residues. The CDR3 is CASSTPDRVVSSPLHF. In DNA, the CDR3 is TGTGCCAGCAGTACTCCGGACAGGGTAGTAAGTTCACCCCTCCACTTT.

The CDR3 is CASSVGGTSGRYNEQFF. As DNA, the CDR3 is TGTGCCAGCAGCGTAGGGGGGACTAGCGGGAGGTACAATGAGCAGTTCTTC. The chain combines TRBV9 with TRBJ2-1; 15 bases are a match to TRBD2. CDR1 is SGDLS and CDR2 is YYNGEE in the germline V gene. V was pared by 0 bases and J by 4 bases, with 2 bases of the junction left unmatched. The CDR3 runs to 17 residues.

This chain connects TRBV7-8 to TRBJ2-7; 10 nucleotides match TRBD2. The CDR3 loop spans 14 amino acids. In germline, CDR1 is SGHVS, CDR2 FQNEAQ. J gave up 7 bases and V 5 bases, and 8 bases lay outside the gene matches. The chain's CDR3 is CASSRASGSGEQYV. The CDR3 region has the DNA TGTGCCAGCAGCCGCGCTAGCGGGAGCGGTGAGCAGTACGTC.

The sample holds a few counts of this clone. The rearrangement uses TRBV29-1 and TRBJ1-2; 10 bases map to TRBD1. V shed 6 bases and J 8 bases; nucleotides not matched to a gene: 18. CDR1 SQVTM and CDR2 ANQGSEA come from the germline V gene. The CDR3 loop spans 16 amino acids. The CDR3: CSVPTGGTGEEKGYTF. CDR3 coding DNA: TGCAGCGTACCCACTGGGGGGACAGGGGAAGAGAAGGGCTACACCTTC.

This clone showed up just a few times. The chain joins TRBV19 to TRBJ1-5; D is undetermined. The length of the CDR3 is 14 residues. In germline, CDR1 is LNHDA, CDR2 SQIVND (reference sequence). The germline V and J ends were trimmed by 2 bases and 2 bases, with 7 bases remaining between them. For the CDR3, the DNA is TGTGCCAGTAGTATATGGCGGGGCAATCAGCCCCAGCATTTT. Protein product: CASSIWRGNQPQHF.

The chain combines TRBV5-6 with TRBJ1-3; D might be TRBD1 (5 bases). Germline V CDR1 and CDR2: SGHDT, YYEEEE. V lost 0 bases and J lost 2, with 9 bases in between. This CDR3 has 15 amino acids. The CDR3 here is CASSLATGPGNTIYF. Written as DNA, the CDR3 is TGTGCCAGCAGCTTGGCCACAGGCCCTGGAAACACCATATATTTT.

The V and J genes are TRBV27 and TRBJ1-3, with 9 bases identical to TRBD1. The CDR3 contains 17 residues. Germline CDR1 reads MNHEY; CDR2 reads SMNVEV (reference sequence). The V and J ends lost 5 bases and 5 bases, in that order; junction bases with no gene match: 13. CDR3 nucleotide sequence: TGTGCCAGCAGTACCCGGGACAGGGCGGTGAATCGAAACACCATATATTTT. This codes for CASSTRDRAVNRNTIYF.

This chain connects TRBV5-1 to TRBJ1-4; D perhaps matches TRBD1 (5 bases). The CDR3 covers 15 residues. Trimming left V 2 bases short and J 2 bases short, with 10 bases between. The germline V gene has CDR1 SGHRS and CDR2 YFSETQ. The CDR3 loop is CASSLSGKTNEKLFF. CDR3 nucleotides: TGCGCCAGCAGCTTATCAGGGAAGACTAATGAAAAACTGTTTTTT.

V and J are TRBV7-9 and TRBJ2-5; TRBD1 matches 10 bases. V shed 4 bases and J 4 bases; nucleotides not matched to a gene: 9. Germline-derived CDR1 and CDR2 are SEHNR and FQNEAQ (reference sequence). CDR3 length: 16 residues. Written as DNA, the CDR3 is TGTGCCAGCAGCTCTCCGCTGGGACAGGGGAGAGAGACCCAGTACTTC. Translated: CASSSPLGQGRETQYF.

This chain joins TRBV11-2 and TRBJ1-4, with unresolved D. Trimming pared 3 bases from V and 4 bases from J, leaving 6 bases between. The CDR3 has 13 residues. Germline V gene lookup returns CDR1 SGHAT and CDR2 FQNNGV. CDR3 DNA sequence: TGTGCCAGCAGCTTTGGGCTTAATGAAAAACTGTTTTTT. Its protein product is CASSFGLNEKLFF.

The DNA for the CDR3 is TGTGCCAGCAGGTCGGGGCAGGGAGATAACAGGGATCAGCCCCAGCATTTT. Its protein is CASRSGQGDNRDQPQHF. The rearrangement links TRBV11-2 to TRBJ1-5, with D possibly being TRBD1 (6 bases). In germline, CDR1 is SGHAT, CDR2 FQNNGV. CDR3 length: 17 residues. V was pared by 6 bases and J by 5 bases, with 23 bases between.

The chain has TRBV5-1 and TRBJ2-5; 9 bases agree with TRBD2. The V gene's germline CDR1 is SGHRS and CDR2 YFSETQ. The CDR3 sequence is 16 residues long. V lost 3 bases, J lost 5 bases, and 11 bases stayed unmatched. CDR3 sequence: CASSSQSGSGGETQYF. As DNA, the CDR3 is TGCGCCAGCAGCTCCCAATCGGGCAGCGGGGGGGAGACCCAGTACTTC.

J is TRBJ2-5 and V is TRBV7-3, with 10 bases matching TRBD2. Germline V gene sequence: CDR1 SGHTA, CDR2 FQGTGA. Unmatched junction bases numbered 5, after V lost 5 bases and J lost 2 bases. CDR3 size: 15 residues. The CDR3 nucleotides are TGTGCCAGCAGCCTCACTAGCGGGGCTCAAGAGACCCAGTACTTC. Its protein is CASSLTSGAQETQYF.

A word on this clone: One end of the junction is discordant with germline, which a read error may explain. The V and J genes are TRBV7-9 and TRBJ1-6; unclear D gene. This CDR3 has 12 residues. Looked up from germline, CDR1 is SEHNR and CDR2 is FQNEAQ (reference sequence). CDR3 sequence reads: CSSSPPSRALHF. CDR3 nucleotides: TGTTCCAGCAGCCCGCCCTCGCGGGCCCTCCACTTT.

This rearrangement joins TRBV9 to TRBJ2-1; maybe TRBD2 (6 bases). The CDR3 contains 15 residues. V was shortened by 4 bases and J by 8 bases, with 19 bases between the two germline ends. Germline CDR1 reads SGDLS; CDR2 reads YYNGEE. Here the CDR3 DNA reads TGTGCCAGCAGCCTCCGAGGCGGAGGGTGGGATGAGCAGTTCTTC. This codes for CASSLRGGGWDEQFF.

The V call is TRBV19, the J call TRBJ2-1; the match to TRBD2 covers 9 bases. CDR1 is LNHDA and CDR2 is SQIVND in the germline V gene (reference sequence). After removal of 8 bases from V and 4 bases from J, the junction contained 12 bases not matched to a gene. The CDR3 covers 16 residues. In DNA form, the CDR3 reads TGTGCCAGTCTCCCCCGACGAAGCGGGGGGTACAATGAGCAGTTCTTC. This gives the protein CASLPRRSGGYNEQFF.